The present T cell receptor (beta chain) was sequenced within a study of OX40 agonist ivuxolimab in advanced cancers. Study background: The patients received agonistic anti-OX40 (CD134) antibody ivuxolimab. Every 2 weeks, patients received ivuxolimab intravenously, dosed at 0.01 to 10 mg/kg. Study-wide results and caveats: Among the nonresponders, some also had low normalized T-cell clonal expansion.

In regard to this clone: As yet, its antigen is unknown.

This CDR3 region has 14 residues. CDR1 is LNHDA and CDR2 is SQIVND in the germline V gene (reference sequence). V lost 1 base, J lost 2 bases, and 8 bases lay in between. TCRdb keeps only in-frame clones here, not all; method: immunoSEQ multiplex PCR. This sample yields tens of thousands of clones, of which just under 90% are seen a single time; less than 2% belongs to the top ten. This material consisted of CD4+ or CD8+ T cells sorted from blood, taken in a trial of the OX40 agonist ivuxolimab. The chain carries TRBV19 and TRBJ2-5, with D possibly being TRBD1 or TRBD2 (6 bases each). This sequence originates from an adult with an advanced solid tumor such as melanoma, head and neck, liver or kidney cancer. The CDR3 DNA sequence: TGTGCCAGTAGTATAGGAGGGGGGCAAGAGACCCAGTACTTC. Protein sequence: CASSIGGGQETQYF.